Each of the 2 T cell receptor beta chains below was sequenced from the same sample in a study of T cells after yellow fever vaccination. TCRdb fed the 5' RACE reads into MiXCR, producing one record per CDR3 protein. The table shows a few hundred thousand distinct CDR3 sequences, with approximately 13% occurring only once. The specimen comprised CD4+ T cells sorted from PBMCs, sampled 45 days after the yellow fever booster vaccination. These receptors were obtained from a man aged 25-45 years who received the YFV17D yellow fever vaccine.

In this sample, this clonotype turned up a few times. This chain connects TRBV12-3 or TRBV12-4 to TRBJ2-5; D unclear. This CDR3 is 14 amino acids long. The V end was cut by 2 bases, the J end by 4 bases, with 11 bases between. The CDR3 region has the DNA TGTGCCAGCAGTTTACAGAGAACGGGAGAGACCCAGTACTTC. Encoded protein: CASSLQRTGETQYF.

There are a few counts of this clonotype. CDR3 nucleotide sequence: TGCAGTGCTATTCGTACGGCCGGGTTTGGCTACACCTTC. Its translation is CSAIRTAGFGYTF. The rearrangement uses TRBV20-1 and TRBJ1-2, with D unresolved. This CDR3 has 13 amino acids. CDR1 DFQATT and CDR2 SNEGSKA come from the germline V gene (reference sequence). The V end was cut by 4 bases, the J end by 7 bases, with 16 bases between.